This T cell receptor (beta chain) was captured in a study of blood T cell repertoires in COVID-19. As for the study in general: COVID-19 samples collected from the United States, Italy and Spain covered acute and convalescent phases.

The V end lost 8 bases, the J end lost 2 bases, and 10 bases lay between the germline ends. The CDR3 has 13 amino acids. From germline, CDR1 is KGHSH and CDR2 LQKENI. Authors' processing steps: Reference gene primer amplification in the assay estimated nucleated cell counts. The assay was immunoSEQ multiplex PCR, and TCRdb's table has in-frame clones only and misses some. From that table come the V and J calls and clone size; the DNA was used to work out D and trimming. The table lists over 25,000 clones, 70% to 90% of them singletons, with about 6.4% in the top ten. The specimen sequenced was peripheral blood. The chain links TRBV18 to TRBJ1-5; TRBD1 is a possible D gene (6 bases). The clonotype was recovered from a man aged 55-75 years with active COVID-19. The CDR3 bases are TGTGCCAGCAAAGAGGGGGGCAATCAGCCCCAGCATTTT. Translating gives CASKEGGNQPQHF.